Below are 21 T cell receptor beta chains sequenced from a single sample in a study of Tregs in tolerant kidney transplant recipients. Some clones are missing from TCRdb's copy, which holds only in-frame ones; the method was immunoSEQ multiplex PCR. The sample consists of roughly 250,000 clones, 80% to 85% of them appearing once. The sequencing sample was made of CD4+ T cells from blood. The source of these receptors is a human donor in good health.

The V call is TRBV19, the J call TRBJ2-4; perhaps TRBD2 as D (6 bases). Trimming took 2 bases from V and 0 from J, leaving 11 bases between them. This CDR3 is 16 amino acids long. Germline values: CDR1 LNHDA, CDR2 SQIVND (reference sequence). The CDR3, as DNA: TGTGCCAGTAGTATATGGGGGGAGGTAGCCAAAAACATTCAGTACTTC. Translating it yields CASSIWGEVAKNIQYF.

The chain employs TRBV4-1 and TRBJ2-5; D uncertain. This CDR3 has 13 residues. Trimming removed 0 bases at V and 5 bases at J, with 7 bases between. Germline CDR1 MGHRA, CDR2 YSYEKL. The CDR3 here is CASSQDFWETQYF. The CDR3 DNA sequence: TGCGCCAGCAGCCAAGATTTTTGGGAGACCCAGTACTTC.

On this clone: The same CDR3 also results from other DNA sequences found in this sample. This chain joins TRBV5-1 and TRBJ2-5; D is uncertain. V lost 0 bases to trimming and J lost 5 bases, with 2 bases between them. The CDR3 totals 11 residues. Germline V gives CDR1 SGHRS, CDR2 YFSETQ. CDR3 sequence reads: CASSLDETQYF. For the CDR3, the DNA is TGCGCCAGCAGCTTGGACGAGACCCAGTACTTC.

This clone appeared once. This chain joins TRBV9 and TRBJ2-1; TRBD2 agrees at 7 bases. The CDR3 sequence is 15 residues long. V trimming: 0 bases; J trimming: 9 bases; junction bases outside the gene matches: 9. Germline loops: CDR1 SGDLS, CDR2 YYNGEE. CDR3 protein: CASSVAQRGQGEQFF. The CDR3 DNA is TGTGCCAGCAGCGTAGCCCAGCGGGGTCAAGGTGAGCAGTTCTTC.

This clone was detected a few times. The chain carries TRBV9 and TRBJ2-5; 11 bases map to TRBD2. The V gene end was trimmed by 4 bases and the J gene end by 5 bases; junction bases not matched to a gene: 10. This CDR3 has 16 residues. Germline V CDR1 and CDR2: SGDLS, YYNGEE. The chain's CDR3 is CASSPLAGGLLETQYF. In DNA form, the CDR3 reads TGTGCCAGCAGCCCCTTAGCGGGAGGGCTTTTGGAGACCCAGTACTTC.

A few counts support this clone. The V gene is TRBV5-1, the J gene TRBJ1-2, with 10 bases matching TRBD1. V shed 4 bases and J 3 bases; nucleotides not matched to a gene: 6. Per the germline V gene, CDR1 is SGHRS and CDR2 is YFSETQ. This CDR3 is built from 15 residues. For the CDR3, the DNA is TGCGCCAGCAGCCCCGGACAGGGGGATGACTATGGCTACACCTTC. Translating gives CASSPGQGDDYGYTF.

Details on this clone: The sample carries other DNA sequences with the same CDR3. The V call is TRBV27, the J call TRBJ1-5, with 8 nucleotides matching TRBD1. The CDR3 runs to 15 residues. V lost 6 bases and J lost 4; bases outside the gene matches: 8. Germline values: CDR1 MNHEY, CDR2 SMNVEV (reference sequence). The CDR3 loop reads CASRQGGNSNQPQHF. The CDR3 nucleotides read TGTGCCAGCAGACAGGGGGGAAATAGTAATCAGCCCCAGCATTTT.

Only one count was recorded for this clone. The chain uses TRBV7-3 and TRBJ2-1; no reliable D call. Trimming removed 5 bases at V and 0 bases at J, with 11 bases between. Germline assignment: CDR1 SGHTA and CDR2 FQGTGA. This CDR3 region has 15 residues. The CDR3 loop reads CASSPLGGSYNEQFF. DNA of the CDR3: TGTGCCAGCAGCCCGCTCGGCGGCTCCTACAATGAGCAGTTCTTC.

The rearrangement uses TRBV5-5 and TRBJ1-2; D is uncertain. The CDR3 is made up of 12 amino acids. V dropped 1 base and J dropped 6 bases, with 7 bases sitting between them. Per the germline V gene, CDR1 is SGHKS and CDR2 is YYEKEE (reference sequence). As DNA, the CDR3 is TGTGCCAGCAGCTTGACGGTAAATGGCTACACCTTC. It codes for CASSLTVNGYTF.

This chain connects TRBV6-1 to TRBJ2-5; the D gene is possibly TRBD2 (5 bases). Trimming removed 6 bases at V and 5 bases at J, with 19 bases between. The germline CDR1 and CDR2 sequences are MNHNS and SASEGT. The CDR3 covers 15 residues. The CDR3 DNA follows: TGTGCCAGCAGGGCTGAGGGTGGCCACGAGGAGACCCAGTACTTC. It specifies CASRAEGGHEETQYF.

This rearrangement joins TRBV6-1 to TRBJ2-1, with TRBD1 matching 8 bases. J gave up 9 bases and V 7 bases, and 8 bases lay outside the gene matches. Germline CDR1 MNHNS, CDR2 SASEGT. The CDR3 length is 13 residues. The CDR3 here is CASTYRQGTEQFF. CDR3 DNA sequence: TGTGCCAGCACCTATCGACAGGGGACTGAGCAGTTCTTC.

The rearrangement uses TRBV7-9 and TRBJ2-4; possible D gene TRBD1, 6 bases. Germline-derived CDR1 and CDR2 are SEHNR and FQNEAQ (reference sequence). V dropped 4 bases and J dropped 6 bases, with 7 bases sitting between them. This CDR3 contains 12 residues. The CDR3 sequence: CASSSRGNIQYF. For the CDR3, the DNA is TGTGCCAGCAGCTCCAGGGGAAACATTCAGTACTTC.

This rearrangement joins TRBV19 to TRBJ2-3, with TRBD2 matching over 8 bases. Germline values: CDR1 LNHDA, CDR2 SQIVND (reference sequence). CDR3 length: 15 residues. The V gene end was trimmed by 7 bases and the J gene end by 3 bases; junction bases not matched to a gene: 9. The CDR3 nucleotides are TGTGCCAGTACCGCGGGGGGTCACCTAACAGATACGCAGTATTTT. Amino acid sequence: CASTAGGHLTDTQYF. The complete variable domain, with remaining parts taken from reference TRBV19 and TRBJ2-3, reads DGGITQSPKYLFRKEGQNVTLSCEQNLNHDAMYWYRQDPGQGLRLIYYSQIVNDFQKGDIAEGYSVSREKKESFPLTVTSAQKNPTAFYLCASTAGGHLTDTQYFGPGTRLTVL.

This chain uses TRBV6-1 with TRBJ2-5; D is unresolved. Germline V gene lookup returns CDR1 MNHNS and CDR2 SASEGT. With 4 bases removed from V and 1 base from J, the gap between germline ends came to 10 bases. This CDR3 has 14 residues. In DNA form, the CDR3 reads TGTGCCAGCAGTGTGTGGGGAACCCAAGAGACCCAGTACTTC. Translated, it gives CASSVWGTQETQYF.

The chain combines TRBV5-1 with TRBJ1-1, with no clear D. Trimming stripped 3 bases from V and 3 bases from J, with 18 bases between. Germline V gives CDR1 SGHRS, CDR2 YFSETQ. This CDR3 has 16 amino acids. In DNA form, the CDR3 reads TGCGCCAGCAGCTATTTCGGCTCGGGCAGATACACTGAAGCTTTCTTT. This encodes CASSYFGSGRYTEAFF. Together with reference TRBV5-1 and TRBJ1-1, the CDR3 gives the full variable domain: KAGVTQTPRYLIKTRGQQVTLSCSPISGHRSVSWYQQTPGQGLQFLFEYFSETQRNKGNFPGRFSGRQFSNSRSEMNVSTLELGDSALYLCASSYFGSGRYTEAFFGQGTRLTVV.

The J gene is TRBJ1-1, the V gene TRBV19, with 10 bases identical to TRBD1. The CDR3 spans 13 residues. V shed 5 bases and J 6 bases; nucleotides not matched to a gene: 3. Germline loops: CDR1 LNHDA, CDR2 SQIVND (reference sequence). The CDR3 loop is CASSVDRGSEAFF. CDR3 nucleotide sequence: TGTGCCAGTAGTGTGGACAGGGGGTCTGAAGCTTTCTTT. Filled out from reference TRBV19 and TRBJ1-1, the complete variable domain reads DGGITQSPKYLFRKEGQNVTLSCEQNLNHDAMYWYRQDPGQGLRLIYYSQIVNDFQKGDIAEGYSVSREKKESFPLTVTSAQKNPTAFYLCASSVDRGSEAFFGQGTRLTVV.

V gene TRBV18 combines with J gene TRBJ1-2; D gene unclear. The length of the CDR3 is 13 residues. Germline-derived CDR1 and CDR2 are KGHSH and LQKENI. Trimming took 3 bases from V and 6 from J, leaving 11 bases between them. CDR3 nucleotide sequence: TGTGCCAGCTCACCCCCGAACGGGCATGGCTACACCTTC. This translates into CASSPPNGHGYTF.

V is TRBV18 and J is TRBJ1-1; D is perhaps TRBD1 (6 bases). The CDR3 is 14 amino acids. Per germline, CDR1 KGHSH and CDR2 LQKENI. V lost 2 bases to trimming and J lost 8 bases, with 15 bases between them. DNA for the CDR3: TGTGCCAGCTCACCAATCGCAGGGGTAGGCGAAGCTTTCTTT. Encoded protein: CASSPIAGVGEAFF.

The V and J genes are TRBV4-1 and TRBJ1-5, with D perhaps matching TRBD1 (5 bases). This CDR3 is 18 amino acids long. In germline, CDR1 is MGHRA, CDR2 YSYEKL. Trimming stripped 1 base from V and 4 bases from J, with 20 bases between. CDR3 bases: TGCGCCAGCAGCCAAGGGCCCACCAGTACAGGTAGAAATCAGCCCCAGCATTTT. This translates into CASSQGPTSTGRNQPQHF.

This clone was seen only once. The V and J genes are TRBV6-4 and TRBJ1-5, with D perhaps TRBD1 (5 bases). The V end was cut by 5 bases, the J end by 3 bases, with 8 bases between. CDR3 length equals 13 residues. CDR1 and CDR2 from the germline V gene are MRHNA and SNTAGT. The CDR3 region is CASSIGVNQPQHF. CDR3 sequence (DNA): TGTGCCAGCAGTATAGGGGTCAATCAGCCCCAGCATTTT.

The CDR3 coding sequence is TGTGCCAGCAGCCGGTTGACAGGGGGCTATGGCTACACCTTC. Protein product: CASSRLTGGYGYTF. The V call is TRBV11-2, the J call TRBJ1-2; 9 nucleotides line up with TRBD1. The CDR3 runs 14 residues. Germline V gives CDR1 SGHAT, CDR2 FQNNGV. V lost 5 bases to trimming and J lost 4 bases; unmatched junction nucleotides: 5. Full variable domain (rest looked up from reference TRBV11-2 and TRBJ1-2): EAGVAQSPRYKIIEKRQSVAFWCNPISGHATLYWYQQILGQGPKLLIQFQNNGVVDDSQLPKDRFSAERLKGVDSTLKIQPAKLEDSAVYLCASSRLTGGYGYTFGSGTRLTVV.